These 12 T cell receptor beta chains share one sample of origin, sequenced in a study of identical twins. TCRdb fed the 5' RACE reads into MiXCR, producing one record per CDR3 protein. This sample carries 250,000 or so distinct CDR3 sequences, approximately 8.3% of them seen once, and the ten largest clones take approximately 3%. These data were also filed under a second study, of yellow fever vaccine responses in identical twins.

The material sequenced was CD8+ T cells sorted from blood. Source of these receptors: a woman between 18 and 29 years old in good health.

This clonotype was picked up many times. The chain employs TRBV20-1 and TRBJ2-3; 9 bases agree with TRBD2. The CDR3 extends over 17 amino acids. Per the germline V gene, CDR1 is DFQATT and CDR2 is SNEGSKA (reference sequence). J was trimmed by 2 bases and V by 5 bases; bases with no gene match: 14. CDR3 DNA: TGCAGTGCTTCCCCGGCTTCTAGCGGGGAGTTCACAGATACGCAGTATTTT. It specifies CSASPASSGEFTDTQYF.

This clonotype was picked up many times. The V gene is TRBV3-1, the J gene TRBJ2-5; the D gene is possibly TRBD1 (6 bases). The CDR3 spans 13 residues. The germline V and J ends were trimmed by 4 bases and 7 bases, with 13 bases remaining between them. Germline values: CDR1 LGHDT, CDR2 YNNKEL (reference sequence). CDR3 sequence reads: CASSPTGSGTQYF. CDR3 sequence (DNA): TGTGCCAGCAGCCCGACAGGTTCGGGGACCCAGTACTTC.

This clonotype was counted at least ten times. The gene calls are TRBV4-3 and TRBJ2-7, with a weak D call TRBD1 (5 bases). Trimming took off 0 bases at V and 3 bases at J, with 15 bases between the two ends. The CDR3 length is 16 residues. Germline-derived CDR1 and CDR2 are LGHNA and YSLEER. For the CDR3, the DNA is TGCGCCAGCAGCCAAGATAGGGGAACCGGCGGCTACGAGCAGTACTTC. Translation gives CASSQDRGTGGYEQYF.

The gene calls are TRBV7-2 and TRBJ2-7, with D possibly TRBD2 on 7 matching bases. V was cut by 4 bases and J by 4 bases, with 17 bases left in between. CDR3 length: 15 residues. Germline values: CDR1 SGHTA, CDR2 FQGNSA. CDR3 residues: CASSWWGGGGYEQYF. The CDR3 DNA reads TGTGCCAGCAGCTGGTGGGGCGGGGGCGGGTACGAGCAGTACTTC.

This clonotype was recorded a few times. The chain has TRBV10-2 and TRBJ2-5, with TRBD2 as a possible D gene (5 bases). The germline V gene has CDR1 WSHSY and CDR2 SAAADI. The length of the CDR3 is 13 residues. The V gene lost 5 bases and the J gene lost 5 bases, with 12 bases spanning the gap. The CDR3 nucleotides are TGCGCCAGCAGTTGGATAGCGAGGGAGACCCAGTACTTC. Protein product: CASSWIARETQYF.

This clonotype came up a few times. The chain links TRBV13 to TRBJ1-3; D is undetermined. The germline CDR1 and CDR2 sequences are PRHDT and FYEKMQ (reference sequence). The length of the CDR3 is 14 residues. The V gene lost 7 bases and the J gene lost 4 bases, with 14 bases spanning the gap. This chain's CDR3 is CASTWEGIGNTIYF. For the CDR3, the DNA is TGTGCCAGCACCTGGGAGGGAATCGGAAACACCATATATTTT.

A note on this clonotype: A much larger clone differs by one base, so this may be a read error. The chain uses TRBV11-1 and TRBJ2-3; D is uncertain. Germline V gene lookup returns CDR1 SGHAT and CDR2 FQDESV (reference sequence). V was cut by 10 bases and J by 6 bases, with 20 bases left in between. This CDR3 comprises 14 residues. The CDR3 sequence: CATSYNILVDTQYF. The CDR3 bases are TGTGCCACATCCTACAATATCCTAGTGGATACGCAGTATTTT.

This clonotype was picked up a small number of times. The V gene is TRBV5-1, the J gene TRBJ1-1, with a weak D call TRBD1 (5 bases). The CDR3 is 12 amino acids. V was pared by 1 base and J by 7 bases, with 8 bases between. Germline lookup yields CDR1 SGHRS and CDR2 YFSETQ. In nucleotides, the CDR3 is TGCGCCAGCAGCTTGACGGGGGGTGAAGCTTTCTTT. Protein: CASSLTGGEAFF.

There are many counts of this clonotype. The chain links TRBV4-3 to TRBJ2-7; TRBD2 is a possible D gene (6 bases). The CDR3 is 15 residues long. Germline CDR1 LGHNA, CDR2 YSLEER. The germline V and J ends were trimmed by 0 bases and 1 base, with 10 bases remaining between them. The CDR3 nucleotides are TGCGCCAGCAGCCAAGATTATGGGGGGTCCTACGAGCAGTACTTC. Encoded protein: CASSQDYGGSYEQYF.

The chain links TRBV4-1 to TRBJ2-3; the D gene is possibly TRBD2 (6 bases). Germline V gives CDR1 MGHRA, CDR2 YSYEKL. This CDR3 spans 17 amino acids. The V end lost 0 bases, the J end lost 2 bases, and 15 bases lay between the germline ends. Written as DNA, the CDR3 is TGCGCCAGCAGCCAAGATCACGGGGGAGAGATCACAGATACGCAGTATTTT. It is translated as CASSQDHGGEITDTQYF.

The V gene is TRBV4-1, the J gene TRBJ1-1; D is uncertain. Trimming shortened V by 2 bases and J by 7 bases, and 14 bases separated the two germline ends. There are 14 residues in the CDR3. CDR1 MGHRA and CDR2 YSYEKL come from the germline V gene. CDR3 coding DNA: TGCGCCAGCAGCCAATTAGGGAGCAGGATTGAAGCTTTCTTT. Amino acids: CASSQLGSRIEAFF.

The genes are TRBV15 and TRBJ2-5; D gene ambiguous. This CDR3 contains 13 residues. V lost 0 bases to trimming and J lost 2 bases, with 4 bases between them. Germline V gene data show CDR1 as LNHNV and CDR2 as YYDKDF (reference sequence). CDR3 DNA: TGTGCCACCAGCAGAGAACAGCAAGAGACCCAGTACTTC. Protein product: CATSREQQETQYF.